Listed below are T cell receptor beta chains from one sample, sequenced in a study of blood T cell repertoires in COVID-19. Using immunoSEQ multiplex PCR, the repertoire was profiled, and TCRdb retains in-frame clones only, with some absent. This sample yields about 240,000 clones, of which approximately 86% are seen a single time; roughly 3.1% belongs to the top ten. The sequenced material came from PBMCs or T cells enriched from blood (not recorded which). Every receptor here comes from a woman between 40 and 50 years old with acute COVID-19. Each CDR3 is given with its conserved first and last residue. D genes are given only for firm matches. Clone size is stated in some rows and not others, as once, few, many or a class when expanded.

d_call: TRBD2; j_call: TRBJ2-3; clone_size: -; v_call: TRBV24-1; cdr3_aa: CATSSQGGTDTQYF; cdr3_nt: TGTGCCACCAGTTCGCAGGGAGGGACAGATACGCAGTATTTT
d_call: -; j_call: TRBJ1-4; clone_size: -; v_call: TRBV11-2; cdr3_aa: CASSSRGGEKLFF; cdr3_nt: TGTGCCAGCAGCTCCCGGGGGGGTGAAAAACTGTTTTTT
d_call: -; j_call: TRBJ2-3; clone_size: -; v_call: TRBV19; cdr3_aa: CASSPNANTQYF; cdr3_nt: TGTGCCAGTAGTCCTAACGCTAATACGCAGTATTTT
d_call: -; j_call: TRBJ1-4; clone_size: once; v_call: TRBV7-8; cdr3_aa: CASSFKNEKLFF; cdr3_nt: TGTGCCAGCAGCTTCAAAAATGAAAAACTGTTTTTT
d_call: -; j_call: TRBJ1-1; clone_size: -; v_call: TRBV5-4; cdr3_aa: CASRVGGGNTEAFF; cdr3_nt: TGTGCCAGCAGAGTAGGGGGGGGGAACACTGAAGCTTTCTTT
d_call: -; j_call: TRBJ1-3; clone_size: -; v_call: TRBV11-2; cdr3_aa: CASSSQGMGNTIYF; cdr3_nt: TGTGCCAGCAGCTCCCAGGGTATGGGAAACACCATATATTTT
d_call: -; j_call: TRBJ1-5; clone_size: -; v_call: TRBV5-1; cdr3_aa: CASSDLEDSNQPQHF; cdr3_nt: TGCGCCAGCAGCGATCTGGAGGATAGCAATCAGCCCCAGCATTTT
d_call: -; j_call: TRBJ2-5; clone_size: few; v_call: TRBV5-4; cdr3_aa: CASSIDQETQYF; cdr3_nt: TGTGCCAGCAGCATAGACCAAGAGACCCAGTACTTC
d_call: TRBD1; j_call: TRBJ2-7; clone_size: -; v_call: TRBV28; cdr3_aa: CASSWTGGDYEQYF; cdr3_nt: TGTGCCAGCAGTTGGACAGGGGGGGACTACGAGCAGTACTTC
d_call: TRBD1; j_call: TRBJ1-2; clone_size: -; v_call: TRBV27; cdr3_aa: CASRRDRVYGYTF; cdr3_nt: TGTGCCAGCAGAAGGGACAGGGTCTATGGCTACACCTTC
d_call: -; j_call: TRBJ2-2; clone_size: -; v_call: TRBV5-1; cdr3_aa: CASSLRADPNTGELFF; cdr3_nt: TGCGCCAGCAGCCTCAGGGCGGACCCGAACACCGGGGAGCTGTTTTTT
d_call: TRBD1; j_call: TRBJ1-3; clone_size: few; v_call: TRBV10-3; cdr3_aa: CATDRGLSGNTIYF; cdr3_nt: TGTGCCACCGACAGGGGCCTCTCTGGAAACACCATATATTTT
d_call: -; j_call: TRBJ1-2; clone_size: -; v_call: TRBV19; cdr3_aa: CASRPGGGGGAQVYGYTF; cdr3_nt: TGTGCCAGTAGACCGGGGGGCGGCGGCGGGGCCCAAGTCTATGGCTACACCTTC
d_call: -; j_call: TRBJ2-3; clone_size: -; v_call: TRBV7-9; cdr3_aa: CASSKLGRGNTDTQYF; cdr3_nt: TGTGCCAGCAGCAAACTCGGGCGGGGAAACACAGATACGCAGTATTTT
d_call: -; j_call: TRBJ2-3; clone_size: once; v_call: TRBV3-1/TRBV3-2; cdr3_aa: CASSQGTAVGLDTQYF; cdr3_nt: TGTGCCAGCAGCCAAGGGACAGCGGTAGGGTTGGATACGCAGTATTTT
d_call: TRBD2; j_call: TRBJ2-7; clone_size: -; v_call: TRBV5-1; cdr3_aa: CASSLLPGLAGGEQYF; cdr3_nt: TGCGCCAGCAGCTTGTTGCCGGGACTAGCGGGGGGCGAGCAGTACTTC
d_call: -; j_call: TRBJ2-6; clone_size: -; v_call: TRBV3-1/TRBV3-2; cdr3_aa: CASSIRFSGANVLTF; cdr3_nt: TGTGCCAGCAGCATTAGATTCTCTGGGGCCAACGTCCTGACTTTC
d_call: TRBD2; j_call: TRBJ2-3; clone_size: once; v_call: TRBV4-1; cdr3_aa: CASSQTGTRADTQYF; cdr3_nt: TGCGCCAGCAGCCAAACCGGGACTAGGGCAGATACGCAGTATTTT
d_call: -; j_call: TRBJ1-1; clone_size: -; v_call: TRBV6-5; cdr3_aa: CASSAGEDINTEAFF; cdr3_nt: TGTGCCAGCAGCGCCGGGGAGGACATAAACACTGAAGCTTTCTTT
d_call: -; j_call: TRBJ2-7; clone_size: -; v_call: TRBV6-1; cdr3_aa: CASSDPGQGKDEQYF; cdr3_nt: TGTGCCAGCAGTGACCCAGGGCAGGGGAAGGACGAGCAGTACTTC
d_call: -; j_call: TRBJ2-1; clone_size: -; v_call: TRBV23-1; cdr3_aa: CATLYYRCPINEQFF; cdr3_nt: -
d_call: TRBD2; j_call: TRBJ2-7; clone_size: -; v_call: TRBV7-2; cdr3_aa: CASSLASGRAKEQYF; cdr3_nt: TGTGCCAGCAGCTTAGCTAGCGGGAGGGCGAAGGAGCAGTACTTC
d_call: -; j_call: TRBJ1-1; clone_size: -; v_call: TRBV6-5; cdr3_aa: CAIRQDTEAFF; cdr3_nt: TGTGCCATACGACAGGACACTGAAGCTTTCTTT
d_call: -; j_call: TRBJ2-3; clone_size: -; v_call: TRBV30; cdr3_aa: CAYQRGYTDTQYF; cdr3_nt: TGTGCCTACCAAAGGGGATACACAGATACGCAGTATTTT